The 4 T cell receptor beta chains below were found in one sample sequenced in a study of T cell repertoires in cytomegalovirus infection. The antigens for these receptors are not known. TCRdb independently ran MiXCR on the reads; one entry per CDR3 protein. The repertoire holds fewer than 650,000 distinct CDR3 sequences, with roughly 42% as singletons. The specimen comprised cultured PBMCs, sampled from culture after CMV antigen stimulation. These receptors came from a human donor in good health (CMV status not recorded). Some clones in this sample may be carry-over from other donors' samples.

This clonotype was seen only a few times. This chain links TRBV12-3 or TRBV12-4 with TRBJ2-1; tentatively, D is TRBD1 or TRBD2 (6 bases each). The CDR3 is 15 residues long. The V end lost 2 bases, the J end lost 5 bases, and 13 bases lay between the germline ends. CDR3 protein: CASSLLGGGNNEQFF. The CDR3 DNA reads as TGTGCCAGCAGTTTATTGGGGGGCGGGAACAATGAGCAGTTCTTC.

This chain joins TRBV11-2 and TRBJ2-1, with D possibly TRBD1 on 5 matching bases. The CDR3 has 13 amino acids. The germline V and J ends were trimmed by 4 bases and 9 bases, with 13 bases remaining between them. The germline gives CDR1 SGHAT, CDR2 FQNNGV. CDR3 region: CASSSQGLAEQFF. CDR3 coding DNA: TGTGCCAGCAGCTCCCAGGGTCTCGCTGAGCAGTTCTTC.

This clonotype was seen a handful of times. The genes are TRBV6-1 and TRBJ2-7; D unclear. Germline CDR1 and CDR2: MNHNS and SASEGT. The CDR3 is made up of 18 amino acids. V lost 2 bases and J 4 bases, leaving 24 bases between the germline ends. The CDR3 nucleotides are TGTGCCAGCAGTGAATTCCTAATGGTTCCCGGAGCTTTTTACGAGCAGTACTTC. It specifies CASSEFLMVPGAFYEQYF.

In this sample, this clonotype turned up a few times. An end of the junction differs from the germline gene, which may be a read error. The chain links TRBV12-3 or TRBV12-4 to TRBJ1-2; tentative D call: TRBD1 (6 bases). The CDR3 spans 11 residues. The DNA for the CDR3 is TGTGTCAGCAGAGCCAGGGGCGGCTACACCTTC. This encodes CVSRARGGYTF.